Listed below are T cell receptor beta chains from one sample, sequenced in a study of blood T cell repertoires in COVID-19. The repertoire was sequenced with immunoSEQ multiplex PCR; TCRdb's copy has only in-frame clones and lacks some. Of more than 300,000 clones detected, approximately 90% appear once; the ten largest clones hold 1.5% to 2%. The source material was peripheral blood. These receptors all stem from a woman in her thirties with COVID-19, enrolled during active disease. Both conserved end residues are part of each CDR3. Each record gives: V gene, D gene, J gene, clone size, CDR3 protein, CDR3 DNA. The D gene is left open where the match is weak. Rows give clone size only sometimes, using once, few, many, or a class for an expanded clone.

>TRBV2|-|TRBJ2-5|-
CASSQAGAGETQYF
TGTGCCAGCAGTCAGGCAGGGGCGGGTGAGACCCAGTACTTC
>TRBV6-5|TRBD1|TRBJ1-1|-
CASSYTGQGAEAFF
TGTGCCAGCAGTTACACCGGACAGGGGGCTGAAGCTTTCTTT
>TRBV25-1|TRBD1|TRBJ2-2|-
CASSEPGQYSGELFF
TGTGCCAGCAGTGAGCCGGGACAGTACTCCGGGGAGCTGTTTTTT
>TRBV19|-|TRBJ1-6|-
CASSQEGLYSPLHF
TGTGCCAGTAGTCAGGAGGGGTTGTATTCACCCCTCCACTTT
>TRBV4-1|-|TRBJ2-7|few
CASSQEGRGSHEQYF
TGCGCCAGCAGCCAAGAAGGCAGGGGTTCCCACGAGCAGTACTTC
>TRBV24-1|-|TRBJ1-5|once
CATSDGGGVRNQPQHF
TGTGCCACCAGTGATGGAGGGGGGGTGCGGAATCAGCCCCAGCATTTT
>TRBV7-9|TRBD1|TRBJ1-2|-
CASSLLTGEFGYGYTF
TGTGCCAGCAGCTTATTGACAGGGGAATTTGGCTATGGCTACACCTTC
>TRBV7-9|-|TRBJ1-2|-
CASSTKTANYGYTF
TGTGCCAGCAGCACGAAGACAGCTAACTATGGCTACACCTTC
>TRBV7-8|TRBD2|TRBJ2-1|-
CASSLPGGSYNEQFF
TGTGCCAGCAGCTTACCGGGGGGTTCCTACAATGAGCAGTTCTTC
>TRBV19|-|TRBJ1-1|-
CASSIRRRGNTEAFF
TGTGCCAGTAGTATTCGGCGGAGGGGGAACACTGAAGCTTTCTTT
>TRBV2|TRBD2|TRBJ2-5|-
CASSTEAGKIQETQYF
TGTGCCAGCAGTACCGAAGCGGGGAAAATCCAAGAGACCCAGTACTTC
>TRBV27|-|TRBJ1-1|-
CASSFTVNTEAFF
TGTGCCAGCAGTTTTACGGTGAACACTGAAGCTTTCTTT
>TRBV2|TRBD2|TRBJ2-3|-
CASRLGLAGEGEQYF
TGTGCCAGCAGACTCGGACTAGCGGGGGAGGGTGAGCAGTATTTT
>TRBV5-8|-|TRBJ1-1|-
CASSFTVNTEAFF
TGTGCCAGCAGCTTCACAGTGAACACTGAAGCTTTCTTT
>TRBV6-1|-|TRBJ2-3|-
CASSEVGLGGLTDTQYF
TGTGCCAGCAGTGAAGTGGGTCTCGGGGGTTTGACAGATACGCAGTATTTT
>TRBV6-1|TRBD1|TRBJ1-1|-
CASSDQDRGNTEAFF
TGTGCCAGCAGTGACCAGGACAGGGGGAACACTGAAGCTTTCTTT
>TRBV2|TRBD1|TRBJ1-4|once
CASCDRGREKLFF
TGTGCCAGCTGTGACAGGGGGCGCGAAAAACTGTTTTTT
>TRBV6-6|TRBD1|TRBJ1-4|-
CASSLTGGSTNEKLFF
TGTGCCAGCAGCCTAACAGGGGGGTCAACTAATGAAAAACTGTTTTTT
>TRBV5-8|-|TRBJ1-6|-
CASSPSRALHF
TGTGCCAGCAGCCCGTCTCGGGCCCTCCACTTT
>TRBV6-2/TRBV6-3|TRBD1|TRBJ2-7|-
CASSPGTGVSEQYF
TGTGCCAGCAGCCCCGGGACAGGGGTAAGCGAGCAGTACTTC
>TRBV5-1|-|TRBJ1-1|-
CASSGQLNTEAFF
TGCGCCAGCAGCGGACAGTTAAACACTGAAGCTTTCTTT
>TRBV2|-|TRBJ1-1|-
CASTRLREGTEAFF
TGTGCCAGCACCCGGCTCAGGGAGGGAACTGAAGCTTTCTTT
>TRBV5-4|-|TRBJ1-4|-
CASSSPNKNEKLFF
TGTGCCAGCAGCTCCCCTAATAAGAATGAAAAACTGTTTTTT
>TRBV24-1|-|TRBJ2-3|once
CATSAGDTQYF
TGTGCCACCTCCGCCGGGGATACGCAGTATTTT
>TRBV14|-|TRBJ1-6|-
CASSHRTGSTPLHF
TGTGCCAGCAGCCATAGAACAGGGTCTACACCCCTCCACTTT
>TRBV29-1|-|TRBJ2-1|-
CSGSNSDNEQFF
TGCAGCGGCTCTAATAGCGACAATGAGCAGTTCTTC
>TRBV19|-|TRBJ1-6|-
CASRRTYASPLHF
TGTGCCAGTAGACGTACTTATGCTTCACCCCTCCACTTT
>TRBV24-1|-|TRBJ2-5|-
CATRGQGGETQYF
TGTGCCACTAGAGGACAGGGAGGGGAGACCCAGTACTTC
>TRBV7-9|-|TRBJ1-5|-
CVSSLGQIRDSNQPQHF
TGTGTCAGCAGCTTAGGACAGATTAGGGATAGCAATCAGCCCCAGCATTTT
>TRBV7-2|TRBD1|TRBJ1-5|-
CASSSGQGSNQPQHF
TGTGCCAGCAGCTCCGGACAGGGTAGCAATCAGCCCCAGCATTTT
>TRBV4-1|-|TRBJ1-6|-
CASSQADQGNSPLHF
TGCGCCAGCAGCCAAGCAGACCAGGGGAATTCACCCCTCCACTTT
>TRBV5-1|-|TRBJ2-6|-
CASSLEQGGGANVLTF
TGCGCCAGCAGCTTGGAACAGGGCGGTGGGGCCAACGTCCTGACTTTC
>TRBV19|-|TRBJ1-5|-
CASSIDLYQPQHF
TGTGCCAGTAGTATAGACCTTTATCAGCCCCAGCATTTT
>TRBV5-1|-|TRBJ1-1|-
CASSPSGGLNTEAFF
TGCGCCAGCAGCCCTAGCGGGGGATTGAACACTGAAGCTTTCTTT
>TRBV4-1|-|TRBJ2-1|once
CASSQDLDDSYNEQFF
TGCGCCAGCAGCCAAGATCTGGACGACAGTTACAATGAGCAGTTCTTC
>TRBV9|-|TRBJ1-6|once
CASSVTGGASNSPLHF
TGTGCCAGCAGCGTAACGGGGGGCGCAAGTAATTCACCCCTCCACTTT
>TRBV6-5|TRBD1|TRBJ1-6|-
CATKPGQINSPLHF
TGTGCCACTAAACCGGGACAGATTAATTCACCCCTCCACTTT